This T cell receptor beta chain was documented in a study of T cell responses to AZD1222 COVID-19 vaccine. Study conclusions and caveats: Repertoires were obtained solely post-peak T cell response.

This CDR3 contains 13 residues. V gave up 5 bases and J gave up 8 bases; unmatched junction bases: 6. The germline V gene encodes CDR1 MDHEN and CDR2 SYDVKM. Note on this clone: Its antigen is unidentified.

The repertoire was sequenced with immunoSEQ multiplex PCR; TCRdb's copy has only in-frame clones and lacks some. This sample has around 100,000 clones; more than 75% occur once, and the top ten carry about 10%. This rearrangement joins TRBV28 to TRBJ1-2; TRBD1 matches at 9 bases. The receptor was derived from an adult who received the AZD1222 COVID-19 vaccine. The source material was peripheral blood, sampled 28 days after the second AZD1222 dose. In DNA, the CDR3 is TGTGCCAGCAGTATACAGGGGGCGCGGGGCTACACCTTC. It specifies CASSIQGARGYTF.